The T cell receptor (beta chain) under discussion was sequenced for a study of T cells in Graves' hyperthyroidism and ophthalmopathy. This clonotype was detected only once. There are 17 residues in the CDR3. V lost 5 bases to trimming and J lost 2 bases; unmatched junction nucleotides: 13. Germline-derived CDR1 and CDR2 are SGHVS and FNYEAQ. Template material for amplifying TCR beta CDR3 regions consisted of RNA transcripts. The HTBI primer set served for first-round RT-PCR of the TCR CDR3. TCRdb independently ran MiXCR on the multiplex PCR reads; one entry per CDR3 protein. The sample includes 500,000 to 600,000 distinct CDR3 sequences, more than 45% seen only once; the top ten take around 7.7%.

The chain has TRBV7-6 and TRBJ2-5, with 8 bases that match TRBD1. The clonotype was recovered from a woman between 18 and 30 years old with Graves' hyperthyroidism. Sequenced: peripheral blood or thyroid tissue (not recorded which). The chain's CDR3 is CASSIRQGTPNQETQYF. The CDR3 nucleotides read TGTGCCAGCAGCATACGACAGGGGACTCCTAATCAAGAGACCCAGTACTTC.